Included here is one TCR beta chain sequence, with context. Antigen unknown. Sequencing was performed with immunoSEQ multiplex PCR; in TCRdb, only in-frame clones are kept and a portion is missing. The sample shows 100,000 to 150,000 clones, 85% to 90% of them seen only once. The data derive from a study of T cell responses to AZD1222 COVID-19 vaccine. Study outcomes and limitations: Spike-wide vaccine-associated CD4 TCRs dominated at 160-218 and 743-854.

Deletions cut 5 bases from V and 7 bases from J, with 9 bases between. The CDR3 consists of 12 residues. V usage is TRBV12-3 or TRBV12-4 and J usage is TRBJ2-1; TRBD1 might be the D (6 bases). This TCR was sampled from an adult in good health. The material sequenced was peripheral blood, taken on day 0 of AZD1222 vaccination. The CDR3: CASSTQGNEQFF. The CDR3 DNA reads as TGTGCCAGCAGTACCCAGGGGAATGAGCAGTTCTTC.